One sample yielded the 20 T cell receptor beta chains listed below, sequenced in a study of T-cell reconstitution after alpha-beta-depleted transplantation in children (TCRdb year 2016). Explained via the paper, the treatment or condition label denotes: allogeneic hematopoietic cell transplantation with graft depleted of TCRalphabeta T cells and CD19 B cells. Library construction relied on PCR. Sequencing was performed on an Illumina HiSeq 2500. TCR library preparation used molecular barcoding, with unique molecular identifiers applied to normalize quantification of the TCRbeta repertoire. TCRdb trimmed the raw reads at Q25, called clones with MiXCR and kept productive beta chains. Identical CDR3 protein sequences are pooled into one entry, listed with their most common genes and DNA. The sample contains 330,000 or so distinct CDR3 sequences, 10% of them found a single time. Of the sample, approximately 7.6% falls within the top ten clones.

Here the sequenced sample was PBMCs, taken before TCRalphabeta/CD19-depleted stem cell transplant. These receptors were obtained from a boy younger than two with acute myeloid leukemia, due to receive a stem cell transplant.

This clonotype was observed at least ten times. The chain joins TRBV29-1 to TRBJ2-2, with 10 nucleotides matching TRBD1. This CDR3 contains 13 residues. With 4 bases clipped from V and 4 bases from J, the junction kept 0 bases outside the gene matches. CDR1 is SQVTM and CDR2 is ANQGSEA in the germline V gene. CDR3 bases: TGCAGCGTTGGGACAGGGGGCACCGGGGAGCTGTTTTTT. It codes for CSVGTGGTGELFF.

The chain joins TRBV12-3 or TRBV12-4 to TRBJ2-5; the match to TRBD2 covers 11 bases. The CDR3 extends over 15 amino acids. V was pared by 1 base and J by 4 bases, with 2 bases of the junction left unmatched. The CDR3 DNA reads as TGTGCCAGCAGTTTAGGGCTAGCGGGGGGAGAGACCCAGTACTTC. The encoded protein is CASSLGLAGGETQYF.

At least ten counts were recorded for this clonotype. The chain combines TRBV11-3 with TRBJ2-7; 8 bases are a match to TRBD2. CDR1 is SGHNT, CDR2 YENEEA, per germline. This CDR3 contains 15 residues. With V trimmed by 2 bases and J by 3 bases, 6 bases remained unmatched. DNA for the CDR3: TGTGCCAGCAGCTTATACGGCGGGAGGCGCTACGAGCAGTACTTC. Protein product: CASSLYGGRRYEQYF.

The CDR3 bases are TGTGCCAGCAGTTTAGGGGCAGGGAAGTCATACGAGCAGTACTTC. This translates into CASSLGAGKSYEQYF. This sequence joins TRBV28 and TRBJ2-7; possibly TRBD1 for D (5 bases). The germline V and J ends were trimmed by 2 bases and 4 bases, with 15 bases remaining between them. There are 15 residues in the CDR3. Germline V gives CDR1 MDHEN, CDR2 SYDVKM.

This clonotype was observed many times. CDR3 sequence reads: CASSRGTGNEQFF. CDR3 DNA: TGTGCCAGCAGCCGAGGGACAGGTAATGAGCAGTTCTTC. This chain connects TRBV6-6 to TRBJ2-1; TRBD1 agrees at 8 bases. The CDR3 consists of 13 residues. CDR1 and CDR2 from the germline V gene are MNHNY and SVGAGI (reference sequence). The V segment lost 6 bases and the J segment 7 bases; nucleotides outside the gene matches: 5.

This clonotype was counted ten times or more. CDR3 amino acids: CSVEDEVFEQYF. CDR3 in DNA: TGCAGCGTTGAAGATGAGGTTTTCGAGCAGTACTTC. The V call is TRBV29-1, the J call TRBJ2-7; no definite D call. The CDR3 is 12 residues long. Germline values: CDR1 SQVTM, CDR2 ANQGSEA. V was pared by 0 bases and J by 6 bases, with 9 bases between.

This clonotype was found a few times. In DNA form, the CDR3 reads TGTGCCAGCAGTAAGATCCAGGGACAGGTCTTTCAGCCCCAGCATTTT. Encoded protein: CASSKIQGQVFQPQHF. The chain recombines TRBV12-3 or TRBV12-4 with TRBJ1-5; 8 bases align to TRBD1. The V segment lost 5 bases and the J segment 6 bases; nucleotides outside the gene matches: 12. The CDR3 runs to 16 residues.

In its sample, this clonotype was seen many times. CDR3 bases: TGTGCCAGCAGTGGTGGACCATCCCAGCAGTACTTC. Its translation is CASSGGPSQQYF. The chain joins TRBV12-3 or TRBV12-4 to TRBJ2-7, with D unclear. There are 12 residues in the CDR3. Trimming stripped 5 bases from V and 8 bases from J, with 13 bases between.

This clonotype was observed many times. V usage is TRBV28 and J usage is TRBJ1-2, with D unclear. The CDR3 loop spans 12 amino acids. Germline V gene lookup returns CDR1 MDHEN and CDR2 SYDVKM. The V and J ends lost 6 bases and 4 bases respectively, with 9 bases between them. CDR3 in DNA: TGTGCCAGCAGGTCCCAGCGCTATGGCTACACCTTC. Amino acids: CASRSQRYGYTF.

In its sample, this clonotype was seen many times. This chain uses TRBV7-9 with TRBJ2-7, with D tentatively TRBD1 (5 bases). The CDR3 sequence is 13 residues long. The germline V gene encodes CDR1 SEHNR and CDR2 FQNEAQ (reference sequence). V was cut by 5 bases and J by 0 bases, with 8 bases left in between. DNA for the CDR3: TGTGCCAGCAGCCCGACAGACTCCTACGAGCAGTACTTC. Its protein product is CASSPTDSYEQYF.

Concerning this clonotype: This could be a read error, since a much larger clone is one nucleotide away. The J gene is TRBJ2-7, the V gene TRBV9; perhaps TRBD2 as D (5 bases). V was pared by 0 bases and J by 8 bases, with 18 bases between. The V gene's germline CDR1 is SGDLS and CDR2 YYNGEE. CDR3 length: 15 amino acids. CDR3 DNA sequence: TGTGCCAGCAGCGTAGCTCCCGGACTCCTACGCCAGCAGTACTTC. This gives the protein CASSVAPGLLRQQYF.

In its sample, this clonotype was seen a few times. The genes are TRBV18 and TRBJ2-1; 11 bases match TRBD1. The CDR3 loop spans 17 amino acids. Trimming removed 3 bases from V and 3 bases from J; junction bases left unmatched: 7. Germline V gene lookup returns CDR1 KGHSH and CDR2 LQKENI. CDR3 in DNA: TGTGCCAGCTCACCTGGACAGGGGGCTAGCAGCTACAATGAGCAGTTCTTC. Protein: CASSPGQGASSYNEQFF. The complete variable domain, with remaining parts taken from reference TRBV18 and TRBJ2-1, reads NAGVMQNPRHLVRRRGQEARLRCSPMKGHSHVYWYRQLPEEGLKFMVYLQKENIIDESGMPKERFSAEFPKEGPSILRIQQVVRGDSAAYFCASSPGQGASSYNEQFFGPGTRLTVL.

This clonotype was detected only a few times. The rearrangement links TRBV18 to TRBJ1-2; perhaps TRBD1 as D (5 bases). The V and J ends lost 2 bases and 6 bases respectively, with 10 bases between them. Germline CDR1 is KGHSH and CDR2 is LQKENI. This CDR3 is built from 13 residues. The CDR3 nucleotides read TGTGCCAGCTCACCATCGGGACTGGATGGCTACACCTTC. This codes for CASSPSGLDGYTF.

This clonotype was seen many times. The chain employs TRBV7-3 and TRBJ2-3, with D possibly being TRBD1 or TRBD2 (6 bases each). CDR1 and CDR2 from the germline V gene are SGHTA and FQGTGA. Deletions cut 6 bases from V and 0 bases from J, with 13 bases between. The CDR3 extends over 15 amino acids. The CDR3 loop is CASRGGQTSTDTQYF. CDR3 nucleotides: TGTGCCAGCAGGGGAGGACAGACCAGCACAGATACGCAGTATTTT.

This clonotype has a count of ten or more. The chain uses TRBV10-3 and TRBJ2-7; TRBD1 or TRBD2 may be the D gene (6 bases each). This CDR3 is built from 13 residues. Between the trimmed V and J ends, which lost 10 bases and 6 bases, there was a span of 19 bases. Germline CDR1 is ENHRY and CDR2 is SYGVKD. DNA for the CDR3: TGTGCCACCGAGGGGGGCCTAGCAAGCGAGCAGTACTTC. Its protein product is CATEGGLASEQYF.

This clonotype has a count of ten or more. The CDR3 reads CASSSLGPRTGGAKNIQYF. The CDR3 DNA reads TGTGCCAGCAGCTCGCTCGGTCCTCGGACAGGGGGAGCCAAAAACATTCAGTACTTC. V is TRBV11-2 and J is TRBJ2-4, with 10 bases fitting TRBD1. Germline assignment: CDR1 SGHAT and CDR2 FQNNGV. CDR3 length: 19 residues. The V gene end was trimmed by 4 bases and the J gene end by 0 bases; junction bases not matched to a gene: 12.

The chain carries TRBV19 and TRBJ1-1; no clear D. From germline, CDR1 is LNHDA and CDR2 SQIVND (reference sequence). Trimming removed 4 bases at V and 0 bases at J, with 6 bases between. The CDR3 covers 13 residues. The CDR3 here is CASSTAVNTEAFF. CDR3 sequence (DNA): TGTGCCAGTAGTACGGCGGTGAACACTGAAGCTTTCTTT.

This clonotype was seen at least ten times. V is TRBV5-5 and J is TRBJ1-5; TRBD1 is a possible D gene (6 bases). The CDR3 contains 13 residues. CDR1 is SGHKS and CDR2 is YYEKEE in the germline V gene (reference sequence). V lost 2 bases, J lost 6 bases, and 9 bases lay in between. Here the CDR3 DNA reads TGTGCCAGCAGCTTCGGGGGCAGTCAGCCCCAGCATTTT. It codes for CASSFGGSQPQHF.

This clonotype was observed at least ten times. This chain links TRBV7-2 with TRBJ2-1, with 7 bases aligning to TRBD1. This CDR3 contains 14 residues. The V gene end was trimmed by 4 bases and the J gene end by 8 bases; junction bases not matched to a gene: 8. CDR1 is SGHTA and CDR2 is FQGNSA in the germline V gene. Here the CDR3 reads CASSSAPDRDEQFF. CDR3 in DNA: TGTGCCAGCAGCTCAGCCCCCGACAGGGATGAGCAGTTCTTC.

The sample holds many counts of this clonotype. This chain connects TRBV9 to TRBJ2-7; D is possibly TRBD1 (6 bases). This CDR3 region has 14 residues. Germline V gives CDR1 SGDLS, CDR2 YYNGEE. The germline V and J ends were trimmed by 0 bases and 1 base, with 8 bases remaining between them. CDR3 sequence: CASSVDQGSYEQYF. In DNA form, the CDR3 reads TGTGCCAGCAGCGTAGATCAGGGGTCCTACGAGCAGTACTTC.